Presented here are 16 T cell receptor beta chains from one specimen sequenced in a study of T cells in Graves' hyperthyroidism and ophthalmopathy. From RNA transcripts, TCR beta CDR3 regions were amplified. HTBI primers were used for first-round RT-PCR of the TCR CDR3. TCRdb ran MiXCR on the multiplex PCR reads and lists one entry per CDR3 protein. Here the sample spans a few hundred thousand distinct CDR3 sequences, 15% to 20% being singletons. Sequencing was done on a sample of blood. The receptors stem from a woman aged 60-75 years with Graves' ophthalmopathy.

V gene TRBV14 combines with J gene TRBJ1-2; D might be TRBD1 (5 bases). Germline V CDR1 and CDR2: SGHDN, FVKESK. This CDR3 comprises 16 residues. V gave up 1 base and J gave up 2 bases, with 14 bases separating them. The CDR3 is CASSQATGTPNYGYTF. The CDR3 DNA follows: TGTGCCAGCAGCCAAGCCACCGGGACTCCGAACTATGGCTACACCTTC.

With respect to this clonotype: A much larger clonotype is one base distant, so this may be a read error. This likely comes from a read error, as the CDR3 has no conserved phenylalanine or tryptophan at its end. J is TRBJ2-5 and V is TRBV29-1; possibly TRBD1 for D (5 bases). Per the germline V gene, CDR1 is SQVTM and CDR2 is ANQGSEA. The CDR3 is 13 amino acids. V shed 2 bases and J shed 5 bases, with 12 bases lying between them. CDR3 nucleotides: TGCAGCGTTGAATTAAGGGGCCAGGAGACCCAGTACCTC. This gives the protein CSVELRGQETQYL.

The rearrangement joins TRBV11-2 to TRBJ1-1, with D perhaps matching TRBD1 (5 bases). V lost 5 bases and J lost 6, with 13 bases in between. The CDR3 runs 13 residues. Per germline, CDR1 SGHAT and CDR2 FQNNGV. CDR3 loop: CASSATRVSEAFF. The DNA of the CDR3 is TGTGCCAGCAGCGCCACCAGGGTTTCTGAAGCTTTCTTT.

This clonotype was seen at least ten times. This sequence joins TRBV28 and TRBJ2-5, with TRBD1 matching 8 bases. Trimming took 6 bases from V and 5 from J; bases not matched to a gene: 8. The CDR3 runs 14 residues. Germline CDR1 is MDHEN and CDR2 is SYDVKM. The CDR3 DNA sequence: TGTGCCAGCAGGTCCCCCAGGGGGCAGGAGACCCAGTACTTC. It specifies CASRSPRGQETQYF.

This clonotype was counted many times. For the CDR3, the DNA is TGTGCCAGCAGTTTCCGGGAGGGGGCGGCCGGGGAGCTGTTTTTT. Residues: CASSFREGAAGELFF. The V and J genes are TRBV12-3 or TRBV12-4 and TRBJ2-2; tentatively, D is TRBD2 (8 bases). CDR3 length: 15 residues. Trimming removed 3 bases at V and 6 bases at J, with 14 bases between.

Details on this clonotype: One end of the junction varies from germline; a read error may be responsible. V usage is TRBV10-3 and J usage is TRBJ2-3, with no clear D. Germline loops: CDR1 ENHRY, CDR2 SYGVKD. CDR3 size: 12 residues. In DNA form, the CDR3 reads TGTACCATCAGTGATTCCGGAGATACGCAGTATTTT. This encodes CTISDSGDTQYF.

This clonotype was detected ten times or more. J is TRBJ1-1 and V is TRBV19; 7 nucleotides agree with TRBD1. J was trimmed by 5 bases and V by 6 bases; bases with no gene match: 6. The CDR3 is 13 amino acids. The germline V gene encodes CDR1 LNHDA and CDR2 SQIVND (reference sequence). The CDR3 reads CASSKTGATEAFF. The CDR3, as DNA: TGTGCCAGTAGCAAAACAGGGGCTACTGAAGCTTTCTTT. The full variable domain, in which reference TRBV19 and TRBJ1-1 provide the parts outside the CDR3, is DGGITQSPKYLFRKEGQNVTLSCEQNLNHDAMYWYRQDPGQGLRLIYYSQIVNDFQKGDIAEGYSVSREKKESFPLTVTSAQKNPTAFYLCASSKTGATEAFFGQGTRLTVV.

This clonotype was seen many times. The chain carries TRBV28 and TRBJ2-3; unclear D gene. CDR3 length: 15 amino acids. Trimming took off 8 bases at V and 2 bases at J, with 17 bases between the two ends. Germline loops: CDR1 MDHEN, CDR2 SYDVKM. The CDR3 loop reads CASRRNTLLTDTQYF. The CDR3 bases are TGTGCCAGCCGTCGAAATACCCTTCTCACAGATACGCAGTATTTT. Based on the CDR3 plus reference TRBV28 and TRBJ2-3, the full variable domain is DVKVTQSSRYLVKRTGEKVFLECVQDMDHENMFWYRQDPGLGLRLIYFSYDVKMKEKGDIPEGYSVSREKKERFSLILESASTNQTSMYLCASRRNTLLTDTQYFGPGTRLTVL.

This clonotype was picked up many times. The CDR3 nucleotides read TGCAGTGCTAGGCCCGGACGGCGAATAGAGGGCTACACCTTC. It yields the protein CSARPGRRIEGYTF. This chain uses TRBV20-1 with TRBJ1-2, with D uncertain. Trimming removed 3 bases at V and 8 bases at J, with 19 bases between. This CDR3 is 14 amino acids long. Germline V lookup: CDR1 DFQATT, CDR2 SNEGSKA (reference sequence).

The sample holds many counts of this clonotype. The chain joins TRBV20-1 to TRBJ2-5, with 7 bases identical to TRBD2. The CDR3 contains 14 residues. Germline CDR1 and CDR2: DFQATT and SNEGSKA (reference sequence). Trimming removed 4 bases from V and 1 base from J; junction bases left unmatched: 6. CDR3 protein: CSATLAVLQETQYF. CDR3 sequence (DNA): TGCAGTGCTACTCTAGCGGTACTCCAAGAGACCCAGTACTTC.

This clonotype was observed a few times. The chain uses TRBV28 and TRBJ1-5, with 8 bases that match TRBD1. With 4 bases clipped from V and 7 bases from J, the junction kept 9 bases outside the gene matches. This CDR3 is built from 15 residues. The germline gives CDR1 MDHEN, CDR2 SYDVKM. The CDR3 protein is CASSSTHRGTQPQHF. The DNA of the CDR3 is TGTGCCAGCAGTTCCACCCACAGGGGGACCCAGCCCCAGCATTTT.

This clonotype was observed a few times. The rearrangement links TRBV12-3 or TRBV12-4 to TRBJ1-5; tentative D call: TRBD1 (5 bases). The CDR3 consists of 14 residues. With 3 bases removed from V and 9 bases from J, the gap between germline ends came to 15 bases. CDR3 nucleotides: TGTGCCAGCAGTTTTAACAGGCAGGGCCGGCCCCAGCATTTT. Translating gives CASSFNRQGRPQHF.

This clonotype was counted ten times or more. The gene calls are TRBV28 and TRBJ1-1; TRBD1 agrees at 7 bases. The length of the CDR3 is 15 residues. The V and J ends lost 2 bases and 5 bases, in that order; junction bases with no gene match: 8. CDR1 MDHEN and CDR2 SYDVKM come from the germline V gene. The CDR3 here is CASSLPQGMETEAFF. The CDR3 DNA reads as TGTGCCAGCAGTTTACCACAGGGGATGGAGACTGAAGCTTTCTTT.

This clonotype was observed many times. J is TRBJ1-2 and V is TRBV2; D not certain. This CDR3 contains 13 residues. V gave up 7 bases and J gave up 8 bases, with 17 bases separating them. CDR1 is SNHLY, CDR2 FYNNEI, per germline. The CDR3 sequence: CASTYLGVEGYTF. As DNA, the CDR3 is TGTGCCAGCACCTACCTTGGGGTCGAAGGCTACACCTTC.

This clonotype was detected many times. The gene calls are TRBV7-2 and TRBJ2-5; the D is unclear. Looked up from germline, CDR1 is SGHTA and CDR2 is FQGNSA. The CDR3 has 13 amino acids. V gave up 1 base and J gave up 4 bases, with 7 bases separating them. Here the CDR3 reads CASSLVPPETQYF. The CDR3 coding sequence is TGTGCCAGCAGCTTAGTCCCTCCAGAGACCCAGTACTTC.

This clonotype was recorded many times. V is TRBV7-2 and J is TRBJ1-5, with D unclear. CDR1 and CDR2 (germline): SGHTA, FQGNSA. This CDR3 spans 14 amino acids. V was clipped by 1 base and J by 1 base, with 5 bases between them. Here the CDR3 reads CASSLVPSNQPQHF. CDR3 coding DNA: TGTGCCAGCAGCTTAGTGCCGAGCAATCAGCCCCAGCATTTT.